This TCR beta chain was documented in a study of T-cell reconstitution after alpha-beta-depleted transplantation in children. Study-wide findings and caveats: Reportedly, only several hundred clones from non-depleted graft cells drove alpha-beta T-cell counts at about two months. T-cell numbers and diversity, one year after transplant, stemmed largely from T cells that were newly produced.

Notes on this clonotype: As yet, its antigen is unknown.

Germline V gene lookup returns CDR1 SNHLY and CDR2 FYNNEI. The V gene end was trimmed by 5 bases and the J gene end by 6 bases; junction bases not matched to a gene: 5. This CDR3 region has 16 residues. Researchers prepared the TCRbeta library using unique molecular identifiers, the study reports. In TCRdb, the PCR reads were re-called with MiXCR into one record per CDR3 protein. The table has 90,000 to 100,000 distinct CDR3 sequences, 23% seen once; the top ten hold around 21%. The sample in question was PBMCs, obtained before TCRalphabeta/CD19-depleted stem cell transplant. This receptor was taken from a boy aged 2 to 9 with acute lymphoblastic leukemia, due to receive a stem cell transplant. J is TRBJ2-2 and V is TRBV2, with TRBD2 identical over 14 bases. The CDR3 sequence: CASSTRLAGGAGELFF. Written as DNA, the CDR3 is TGTGCCAGCAGTACCCGACTAGCGGGAGGGGCCGGGGAGCTGTTTTTT.